This passage covers 14 T cell receptor beta chains from one sample sequenced in a study of T cell repertoires in cytomegalovirus infection. From the reads, TCRdb called clonotypes with MiXCR, one entry per CDR3 protein. The table lists some 390,000 distinct CDR3 sequences, 18% of them singletons. The sequencing input was PBMCs. The receptor source for this set is a human donor in good health (CMV status not recorded). Some clones in this sample may be carry-over from other donors' samples.

This clonotype has only a few counts. This chain connects TRBV20-1 to TRBJ1-1; no clear D gene. This CDR3 comprises 12 residues. Trimming removed 5 bases at V and 5 bases at J, with 12 bases between. Germline V gene sequence: CDR1 DFQATT, CDR2 SNEGSKA (reference sequence). DNA for the CDR3: TGCAGTGCTGTCGGGCTTAGGACTGAAGCTTTCTTT. Its translation is CSAVGLRTEAFF.

This clonotype was detected a few times. The chain recombines TRBV20-1 with TRBJ1-3; 10 bases fit TRBD1. V was pared by 6 bases and J by 8 bases, with 4 bases of the junction left unmatched. Germline assignment: CDR1 DFQATT and CDR2 SNEGSKA (reference sequence). The CDR3 contains 12 residues. The CDR3 DNA reads TGCAGTGCCCGACAGGGGGCTTACACCATATATTTT. It yields the protein CSARQGAYTIYF.

In its sample, this clonotype was seen a few times. V usage is TRBV20-1 and J usage is TRBJ1-6; D not resolved. V was cut by 6 bases and J by 9 bases, with 9 bases left in between. Germline CDR1 reads DFQATT; CDR2 reads SNEGSKA (reference sequence). This CDR3 is built from 11 residues. The DNA of the CDR3 is TGCAGTGCGTCTTCGGGTTCACCCCTCCACTTT. Translation: CSASSGSPLHF.

This clonotype was observed at least ten times. The chain links TRBV6-1 to TRBJ1-2, with a weak D call TRBD1 (5 bases). Germline V lookup: CDR1 MNHNS, CDR2 SASEGT. The CDR3 is made up of 14 amino acids. Trimming left V 10 bases short and J 2 bases short, with 17 bases between. As DNA, the CDR3 is TGTGCCACCACACCCCTGGGGGGGAACTATGGCTACACCTTC. Residues: CATTPLGGNYGYTF.

This clonotype was seen repeatedly, ten times or more. V is TRBV28 and J is TRBJ2-7; TRBD1 matches 7 bases. V lost 6 bases to trimming and J lost 3 bases; unmatched junction nucleotides: 5. From germline, CDR1 is MDHEN and CDR2 SYDVKM. This CDR3 is 13 amino acids long. DNA for the CDR3: TGTGCCAGCAGACGGGACAGCCTCTACGAGCAGTACTTC. Encoded protein: CASRRDSLYEQYF.

This clonotype was found a few times. The chain combines TRBV27 with TRBJ2-7; D ambiguous. CDR3 size: 14 residues. Between the trimmed V and J ends, which lost 8 bases and 0 bases, there was a span of 14 bases. The germline V gene encodes CDR1 MNHEY and CDR2 SMNVEV (reference sequence). CDR3 in amino acids: CASARARSSYEQYF. DNA for the CDR3: TGTGCCAGCGCCCGGGCCCGAAGCTCCTACGAGCAGTACTTC.

This clonotype has at least ten counts. This chain uses TRBV7-2 with TRBJ2-3, with D perhaps TRBD2 (5 bases). Per the germline V gene, CDR1 is SGHTA and CDR2 is FQGNSA. This CDR3 is 14 amino acids long. Trimming took 5 bases from V and 5 from J, leaving 14 bases between them. Written as DNA, the CDR3 is TGTGCCAGCAGCACTCCCGGGAACCAAGATACGCAGTATTTT. Encoded protein: CASSTPGNQDTQYF.

The sample holds a few counts of this clonotype. The chain combines TRBV7-2 with TRBJ1-5, with D maybe TRBD1 (6 bases). V gave up 1 base and J gave up 4 bases, with 11 bases separating them. The CDR3 is made up of 15 amino acids. Germline V gene data show CDR1 as SGHTA and CDR2 as FQGNSA. This CDR3 reads CASSLEGGQNQPQHF. The CDR3 DNA is TGTGCCAGCAGCTTAGAAGGGGGGCAGAATCAGCCCCAGCATTTT. Full variable domain (remainder filled in from reference TRBV7-2 and TRBJ1-5): GAGVSQSPSNKVTEKGKDVELRCDPISGHTALYWYRQSLGQGLEFLIYFQGNSAPDKSGLPSDRFSAERTGGSVSTLTIQRTQQEDSAVYLCASSLEGGQNQPQHFGDGTRLSIL.

This clonotype showed up just a few times. The V call is TRBV6-2 or TRBV6-3, the J call TRBJ2-1; perhaps TRBD1 as D (6 bases). The CDR3 is made up of 11 amino acids. The germline V gene has CDR1 MNHEY and CDR2 SVGEGT. The germline V and J ends were trimmed by 7 bases and 10 bases, with 11 bases remaining between them. CDR3 protein: CASTRGQEQFF. CDR3 DNA: TGTGCCAGCACCAGGGGCCAGGAGCAGTTCTTC.

Only a few counts were recorded for this clonotype. The junction departs from germline at one end; a sequencing error may be responsible. The chain links TRBV7-6 to TRBJ2-7, with 8 bases lining up with TRBD1. This CDR3 has 15 amino acids. The germline V gene encodes CDR1 SGHVS and CDR2 FNYEAQ. DNA of the CDR3: TGTGCCAGCACAGAACCGACAGGGGTACCCCTCGATGGGAACTTC. It codes for CASTEPTGVPLDGNF.

This clonotype has only one observation. This chain links TRBV7-2 with TRBJ2-5; D perhaps matches TRBD2 (5 bases). The CDR3 totals 14 residues. V lost 5 bases, J lost 2 bases, and 12 bases lay in between. Germline V CDR1 and CDR2: SGHTA, FQGNSA. The DNA of the CDR3 is TGTGCCAGCAGCCGGCTTTCGGGACAAGAGACCCAGTACTTC. Translated, it gives CASSRLSGQETQYF.

This clonotype has more than one count but fewer than ten. V gene TRBV7-2 combines with J gene TRBJ1-6; a possible D gene is TRBD1 (6 bases). The CDR3 sequence is 15 residues long. CDR1 and CDR2 (germline): SGHTA, FQGNSA. Trimming shortened V by 5 bases and J by 3 bases, and 11 bases separated the two germline ends. The CDR3 nucleotides are TGTGCCAGCAGCCTCAGGGGTCGCTATAATTCACCCCTCCACTTT. Its translation: CASSLRGRYNSPLHF.

This clonotype was seen many times. The chain joins TRBV4-2 to TRBJ1-1; the D gene is possibly TRBD1 (6 bases). The V gene lost 1 base and the J gene lost 10 bases, with 19 bases spanning the gap. In germline, CDR1 is LGHNA, CDR2 YNFKEQ. This CDR3 spans 15 amino acids. DNA for the CDR3: TGTGCCAGCAGCCAAGCGGGGAACAGGGAGTCGGCAGCTTTCTTT. It is translated as CASSQAGNRESAAFF.

The chain employs TRBV6-2 or TRBV6-3 and TRBJ1-5; D ambiguous. The V gene's germline CDR1 is MNHEY and CDR2 SVGEGT. V was clipped by 2 bases and J by 3 bases, with 8 bases between them. The CDR3 loop spans 14 amino acids. DNA for the CDR3: TGTGCCAGCAGTTACGGGTATGACAATCAGCCCCAGCATTTT. It encodes CASSYGYDNQPQHF.